Shown below are 19 T cell receptor beta chains from a single sample sequenced in a study of blood T cell repertoires in COVID-19. The table came from immunoSEQ multiplex PCR; TCRdb's copy has only in-frame clones and leaves some out. The sample lists 95,000 to 150,000 clones; 85% to 90% were seen once. Input material: peripheral blood. All receptors derive from a human donor in a cohort sampled during active COVID-19.

The V and J genes are TRBV4-1 and TRBJ2-7, with 8 bases matching TRBD1. V trimming: 1 base; J trimming: 5 bases; junction bases outside the gene matches: 4. CDR3 length: 14 residues. Germline V lookup: CDR1 MGHRA, CDR2 YSYEKL. The CDR3 is CASSQAGQDDEQYF. The CDR3 DNA is TGCGCCAGCAGCCAAGCGGGACAGGACGACGAGCAGTACTTC.

The genes are TRBV2 and TRBJ1-2; TRBD1 is a possible D gene (5 bases). Germline V CDR1 and CDR2: SNHLY, FYNNEI. This CDR3 has 13 amino acids. Trimming took 8 bases from V and 4 from J, leaving 14 bases between them. In DNA, the CDR3 is TGTGCCAGCTTGGGAGGGGTAATCTATGGCTACACCTTC. It encodes CASLGGVIYGYTF. Together with reference TRBV2 and TRBJ1-2, the CDR3 gives the full variable domain: EPEVTQTPSHQVTQMGQEVILRCVPISNHLYFYWYRQILGQKVEFLVSFYNNEISEKSEIFDDQFSVERPDGSNFTLKIRSTKLEDSAMYFCASLGGVIYGYTFGSGTRLTVV.

The chain couples TRBV4-1 to TRBJ1-2; possible D gene TRBD1, 6 bases. V was clipped by 1 base and J by 3 bases, with 15 bases between them. The CDR3 sequence is 16 residues long. The germline V gene encodes CDR1 MGHRA and CDR2 YSYEKL. The CDR3 reads CASSQVAGGADYGYTF. The CDR3, as DNA: TGCGCCAGCAGCCAAGTGGCGGGGGGCGCGGACTATGGCTACACCTTC.

The genes are TRBV19 and TRBJ1-6; the D is unclear. This CDR3 comprises 14 residues. The V and J ends lost 3 bases and 8 bases respectively, with 11 bases between them. Germline CDR1 LNHDA, CDR2 SQIVND (reference sequence). The CDR3 is CASSMSDFDSPLHF. The CDR3 DNA sequence: TGTGCCAGTAGTATGTCAGACTTCGATTCACCCCTCCACTTT.

This chain joins TRBV6-5 and TRBJ1-6; TRBD1 agrees at 7 bases. Germline assignment: CDR1 MNHEY and CDR2 SVGAGI. The junction had 9 bases not matched to a gene; V was cut back by 6 bases and J by 10 bases. The CDR3 is 14 amino acids. CDR3 nucleotide sequence: TGTGCCAGCAGCCGTGACAGGGACGAATCACCCCTCCACTTT. This sequence encodes CASSRDRDESPLHF.

The rearrangement links TRBV2 to TRBJ1-2; D is unresolved. The germline V gene encodes CDR1 SNHLY and CDR2 FYNNEI. The V end lost 3 bases, the J end lost 7 bases, and 15 bases lay between the germline ends. The CDR3 contains 14 residues. The CDR3 loop reads CASSDVTGSSGYTF. The CDR3 DNA is TGTGCCAGCAGTGATGTCACGGGTTCCAGTGGCTACACCTTC.

The genes are TRBV5-1 and TRBJ2-3; maybe TRBD1 (5 bases). V was shortened by 3 bases and J by 2 bases, with 16 bases between the two germline ends. Germline-derived CDR1 and CDR2 are SGHRS and YFSETQ. This CDR3 comprises 16 residues. This chain's CDR3 is CASSSWQGPFTDTQYF. DNA of the CDR3: TGCGCCAGCAGCTCCTGGCAGGGCCCATTCACAGATACGCAGTATTTT.

The V gene is TRBV20-1, the J gene TRBJ2-7, with D hard to call. CDR3 length: 11 residues. Trimming removed 3 bases from V and 5 bases from J, with 8 bases in between. Germline CDR1 is DFQATT and CDR2 is SNEGSKA (reference sequence). The CDR3 DNA reads as TGCAGTGCTAGTTGGTCGGACGAGCAGTACTTC. This gives the protein CSASWSDEQYF.

The chain employs TRBV18 and TRBJ2-7; the match to TRBD1 covers 9 bases. The ends lost 2 bases at V and 6 bases at J; junction bases unmatched: 11. Germline CDR1 KGHSH, CDR2 LQKENI. There are 16 residues in the CDR3. The CDR3 sequence is CASSPSLLTGGSEQYF. The DNA of the CDR3 is TGTGCCAGCTCACCAAGTTTATTGACAGGGGGATCCGAGCAGTACTTC. The full variable domain, completed using reference TRBV18 and TRBJ2-7, is NAGVMQNPRHLVRRRGQEARLRCSPMKGHSHVYWYRQLPEEGLKFMVYLQKENIIDESGMPKERFSAEFPKEGPSILRIQQVVRGDSAAYFCASSPSLLTGGSEQYFGPGTRLTVT.

This chain's CDR3 is CASSRTGGHYEQYF. CDR3 DNA sequence: TGTGCCAGCAGTCGGACAGGGGGCCACTACGAGCAGTACTTC. The V and J genes are TRBV28 and TRBJ2-7; TRBD1 agrees at 11 bases. Germline-derived CDR1 and CDR2 are MDHEN and SYDVKM. The CDR3 is made up of 14 amino acids. The trim removed 5 bases at V and 3 bases at J, leaving 3 bases unmatched.

The V call is TRBV11-2, the J call TRBJ1-4; D uncertain. V was shortened by 5 bases and J by 8 bases, with 15 bases between the two germline ends. The CDR3 totals 14 residues. Per the germline V gene, CDR1 is SGHAT and CDR2 is FQNNGV. CDR3 in DNA: TGTGCCAGCAGCCCCCAGGATTCTGGGGAAAAACTGTTTTTT. Translated, it gives CASSPQDSGEKLFF.

The chain couples TRBV7-9 to TRBJ2-3; 7 nucleotides match TRBD1. CDR1 is SEHNR, CDR2 FQNEAQ, per germline (reference sequence). The length of the CDR3 is 15 residues. The trim removed 5 bases at V and 2 bases at J, leaving 7 bases unmatched. The CDR3 loop reads CASSPRTGDTDTQYF. The DNA of the CDR3 is TGTGCCAGCAGCCCGCGGACAGGAGACACAGATACGCAGTATTTT.

This chain uses TRBV24-1 with TRBJ2-3, with 7 bases fitting TRBD2. J lost 1 base, V lost 0 bases, and 3 bases had no gene match. The CDR3 has 16 amino acids. Per the germline V gene, CDR1 is KGHDR and CDR2 is SFDVKD. In nucleotides, the CDR3 is TGTGCCACCAGTGATTTGGGGGCGGGAGGCACAGATACGCAGTATTTT. This sequence encodes CATSDLGAGGTDTQYF.

This chain connects TRBV10-2 to TRBJ1-1, with TRBD1 identical over 8 bases. J lost 5 bases, V lost 6 bases, and 8 bases had no gene match. The CDR3 spans 14 residues. Germline V gene sequence: CDR1 WSHSY, CDR2 SAAADI. The CDR3 sequence is CASRPGQGKTEAFF. CDR3 coding DNA: TGCGCCAGCAGGCCCGGACAGGGAAAGACTGAAGCTTTCTTT.

The CDR3 loop reads CASSLEGTGDEQFF. The CDR3 nucleotides read TGCGCCAGCAGCTTGGAAGGGACAGGGGATGAGCAGTTCTTC. This chain connects TRBV5-1 to TRBJ2-1; 10 positions agree with TRBD1. V gave up 0 bases and J gave up 8 bases; unmatched junction bases: 2. Per the germline V gene, CDR1 is SGHRS and CDR2 is YFSETQ. This CDR3 is built from 14 residues.

There are a few counts of this clone. At one end the junction does not follow the germline gene, possibly because of a read error. The chain joins TRBV28 to TRBJ2-7; 8 bases align to TRBD1. The CDR3 totals 15 residues. CDR1 and CDR2 from the germline V gene are MDHEN and SYDVKM. For the CDR3, the DNA is TGTGCCAGCAGATTATCAGGGGGCGCCCACTACGAGCAGTACTTC. Its protein product is CASRLSGGAHYEQYF.

This rearrangement joins TRBV9 to TRBJ1-1; D is perhaps TRBD1 (6 bases). This CDR3 comprises 15 residues. The V end lost 4 bases, the J end lost 2 bases, and 15 bases lay between the germline ends. Germline V gene lookup returns CDR1 SGDLS and CDR2 YYNGEE. The CDR3 coding sequence is TGTGCCAGCAGCCAAACGGGGGGGGCCAACACTGAAGCTTTCTTT. Protein: CASSQTGGANTEAFF.

The V gene is TRBV6-5, the J gene TRBJ2-7, with a tentative D call TRBD1 (5 bases). V lost 6 bases and J 5 bases, leaving 14 bases between the germline ends. The CDR3 runs 13 residues. The germline CDR1 and CDR2 sequences are MNHEY and SVGAGI. The CDR3 protein is CASSTGQGNEQYF. CDR3 nucleotides: TGTGCCAGCAGCACTGGCCAGGGCAACGAGCAGTACTTC.

This clone has only a few counts. This chain uses TRBV7-9 with TRBJ1-5; D gene unclear. Germline V lookup: CDR1 SEHNR, CDR2 FQNEAQ (reference sequence). Trimming removed 1 base at V and 2 bases at J, with 9 bases between. There are 15 residues in the CDR3. The CDR3 loop is CASSLGAWGNQPQHF. The CDR3 region has the DNA TGTGCCAGCAGCTTAGGGGCTTGGGGCAATCAGCCCCAGCATTTT.